Following are 8 T cell receptor beta chains from one sample sequenced in a study of regulatory T cells in long-lasting Graves disease. The time point is: persistent/refractory GD, antithyroid drugs over 5 years with positive TRAb. The TCR library was made from RNA that had been extracted from PBMCs in TRIzol. Researchers made TCR beta libraries by using iRepertoire HTBI primers and running Arm-PCR on CDR3 regions. TCRdb reanalysed the multiplex PCR reads using MiXCR and keeps one entry per CDR3 protein. The sample shows about 470,000 distinct CDR3 sequences, around a fifth of them seen only once. The starting material was peripheral blood mononuclear cells (PBMCs), obtained when the disease was refractory, from a patient treated with antithyroid drugs. Every receptor here comes from a female donor with Graves disease.

In its sample, this clonotype was seen many times. J is TRBJ2-5 and V is TRBV6-1; 9 nucleotides align to TRBD1. This CDR3 region has 14 residues. V was clipped by 6 bases and J by 5 bases; unmatched bases: 7. Germline CDR1 is MNHNS and CDR2 is SASEGT. The DNA of the CDR3 is TGTGCCAGCAGCCTACAGGGGGCTTGGGAGACCCAGTACTTC. It is translated as CASSLQGAWETQYF.

The chain links TRBV3-1 to TRBJ2-2; possible D gene TRBD1, 6 bases. Germline CDR1 LGHDT, CDR2 YNNKEL (reference sequence). Trimming stripped 3 bases from V and 13 bases from J, with 18 bases between. CDR3 size: 14 residues. CDR3 coding DNA: TGTGCCAGCAGCCAGGGAACTACAGGGATAACGCTGTTTTTT. Residues: CASSQGTTGITLFF.

With regard to this clonotype: A single base is all that separates this from a far larger clone, so a read error is likely. The chain has TRBV28 and TRBJ2-5, with D perhaps matching TRBD1 (6 bases). The germline CDR1 and CDR2 sequences are MDHEN and SYDVKM. Trimming shortened V by 6 bases and J by 5 bases, and 19 bases separated the two germline ends. There are 15 residues in the CDR3. Written as DNA, the CDR3 is TGTGCCAGCAGCCCCCAGGGGTCACCGTCGGAGACCCAGTACTTC. Translated: CASSPQGSPSETQYF.

This clonotype has at least ten counts. The CDR3 region is CSATGGLTNTEAFF. The CDR3 nucleotides read TGCAGTGCTACCGGGGGACTTACGAACACTGAAGCTTTCTTT. The V gene is TRBV20-1, the J gene TRBJ1-1; possibly TRBD1 for D (5 bases). Germline-derived CDR1 and CDR2 are DFQATT and SNEGSKA (reference sequence). The V end was cut by 4 bases, the J end by 1 base, with 13 bases between. This CDR3 is 14 amino acids long.

The V and J genes are TRBV6-1 and TRBJ2-1; D is possibly TRBD2 (6 bases). The CDR3 totals 13 residues. Trimming removed 8 bases from V and 4 bases from J, with 12 bases in between. Germline loops: CDR1 MNHNS, CDR2 SASEGT. CDR3 residues: CASRSGGYNEQFF. In DNA, the CDR3 is TGTGCCAGCCGTAGTGGGGGGTACAATGAGCAGTTCTTC.

This clonotype was counted at least ten times. The J gene is TRBJ2-5, the V gene TRBV13; D call uncertain. The V gene's germline CDR1 is PRHDT and CDR2 FYEKMQ (reference sequence). This CDR3 region has 13 residues. V was trimmed by 5 bases and J by 3 bases, leaving 10 bases between them. In nucleotides, the CDR3 is TGTGCCAGCAGCCGTCGACCAGAAGAGACCCAGTACTTC. Amino acids: CASSRRPEETQYF.

J is TRBJ1-2 and V is TRBV5-1, with D maybe TRBD1 (6 bases). CDR1 and CDR2 (germline): SGHRS, YFSETQ. V lost 0 bases and J lost 4, with 10 bases in between. This CDR3 region has 14 residues. CDR3 DNA sequence: TGCGCCAGCAGCTTGGAACAGGGACTCTATGGCTACACCTTC. This translates into CASSLEQGLYGYTF. Full variable domain (remainder filled in from reference TRBV5-1 and TRBJ1-2): KAGVTQTPRYLIKTRGQQVTLSCSPISGHRSVSWYQQTPGQGLQFLFEYFSETQRNKGNFPGRFSGRQFSNSRSEMNVSTLELGDSALYLCASSLEQGLYGYTFGSGTRLTVV.

The sample holds many counts of this clonotype. V and J are TRBV7-2 and TRBJ2-5, with 7 bases that match TRBD1. CDR1 and CDR2 (germline): SGHTA, FQGNSA. V trimming: 5 bases; J trimming: 1 base; junction bases outside the gene matches: 7. The CDR3 is made up of 15 amino acids. The CDR3 loop reads CASSPSTGSQETQYF. CDR3 sequence (DNA): TGTGCCAGCAGCCCTTCGACAGGGTCCCAAGAGACCCAGTACTTC.